These T cell receptor beta chains were read from a single sample in a study of a mutant IDH1 vaccine in newly diagnosed glioma. These receptors have no identified antigens. TCRdb's copy holds only in-frame clones and misses some; the assay was immunoSEQ multiplex PCR. The table lists fewer than 45,000 clones, about 83% of them singletons. This sample comprised PBMCs, obtained from a glioma patient whose treatment included an IDH1 peptide vaccine. The receptors here all came from a man in his forties with glioma. The CDR3 runs from the conserved cysteine through the conserved F or W. A D gene is named only where the DNA matches it firmly. Clone sizes are given selectively: once, few, many, or a class where the clone is expanded.

size	J	V	D	DNA	CDR3
-	TRBJ2-3	TRBV2	TRBD2	TGTGCCAGCACTGTACTAGCGATTGGACAGTATTTT	CASTVLAIGQYF
-	TRBJ1-1	TRBV5-1	TRBD1	TGCGCCAGCAGCCACAGGGGTCCTAGCACTGAAGCTTTCTTT	CASSHRGPSTEAFF
few	TRBJ1-5	TRBV19	-	TGTGCCAGTAGTATGAACAGGGTGAGGGATCAGCCCCAGCATTTT	CASSMNRVRDQPQHF
-	TRBJ1-5	TRBV6-6	TRBD1	TGTGCCAGCAGTTATAGACGGGACAGGGACAATCAGCCCCAGCATTTT	CASSYRRDRDNQPQHF
once	TRBJ2-7	TRBV9	TRBD1	TGTGCCAGCAGCGCTTCCGGGACAGGGGGTGGCGAGCAGTACTTC	CASSASGTGGGEQYF
-	TRBJ2-2	TRBV2	TRBD1	TGTGCCAGCAGCGTCCAGGGGGCCGGGGAGCTGTTTTTT	CASSVQGAGELFF
-	TRBJ2-2	TRBV4-1	TRBD2	TGCGCCAGCAGCTCACTAGCGGAAAACACCGGGGAGCTGTTTTTT	CASSSLAENTGELFF
once	TRBJ2-7	TRBV18	-	TGTGCCAGCTCACCTTCTTTCCGGGCCCTACTCTACGAGCAGTACTTC	CASSPSFRALLYEQYF
-	TRBJ2-2	TRBV7-9	-	TGTGCCAGCAGCCTTTCCGGGTTCCACACCGGGGAGCTGTTTTTT	CASSLSGFHTGELFF
-	TRBJ2-2	TRBV4-2	-	TGTGCCAGCAGCCAAGAGAAGGGCAGGGCGAACACCGGGGAGCTGTTTTTT	CASSQEKGRANTGELFF
once	TRBJ2-1	TRBV5-1	-	TGCGCCAGCAGCAGCCCGACAGACAATGAGCAGTTCTTC	CASSSPTDNEQFF
few	TRBJ2-7	TRBV7-2	-	TGTGCCAGCAGCTTCAAGCGTAGGGGTGGTGAGCAGTACTTC	CASSFKRRGGEQYF
-	TRBJ2-5	TRBV4-3	TRBD2	TGCGCCAGCAGCCAAACTACGACTAGCGCCGCTAGGACCCAGTACTTC	CASSQTTTSAARTQYF
-	TRBJ1-5	TRBV6-6	-	TGTGCCAGCAGTTATCTTGGACAGTTAAATCAGCCCCAGCATTTT	CASSYLGQLNQPQHF
few	TRBJ2-3	TRBV15	TRBD2	TGTGCCACCAGCACTAGCGGGAGGGCCACAGATACGCAGTATTTT	CATSTSGRATDTQYF
-	TRBJ2-1	TRBV10-1	-	TGCGCCAGCAGGGACGCGGGAGCTTGGGGTAGGGGGCATAACAATGAGCAGTTCTTC	CASRDAGAWGRGHNNEQFF
-	TRBJ2-5	TRBV5-5	TRBD2	TGTGCCAGCAGCGGCGGGACTAGCGGGACGCAAGAGACCCAGTACTTC	CASSGGTSGTQETQYF
-	TRBJ2-7	TRBV10-3	-	TGTGCCATCAGTAATGACTACGAGCAGTACTTC	CAISNDYEQYF
-	TRBJ2-2	TRBV27	-	TGTGCCAGCAAGAGTAGGCGGCTAGCCATCGGGGAGCTGTTTTTT	CASKSRRLAIGELFF
-	TRBJ1-2	TRBV6-1	TRBD1	TGTGCCAGCAGCCCCGGACAGGGTTCCTTAGGCTACACCTTC	CASSPGQGSLGYTF
-	TRBJ2-5	TRBV5-1	TRBD1	TGCGCCAGCAGTCAACAGGGGGCCGGGCTAGGGGAGACCCAGTACTTC	CASSQQGAGLGETQYF
-	TRBJ2-5	TRBV5-1	TRBD1	TGCGCCAGCAGCTCCCCGTCCGGGACAGGGCAAGAGACCCAGTACTTC	CASSSPSGTGQETQYF
-	TRBJ2-7	TRBV11-3	TRBD1	TGTGCCAGCAGCTTGGGACAGAAGCAGTACTTC	CASSLGQKQYF
-	TRBJ2-1	TRBV5-1	TRBD2	TGCGCCAGCAGCCTGGGACTAGCGAACTCCTACAATGAGCAGTTCTTC	CASSLGLANSYNEQFF
-	TRBJ2-7	TRBV2	-	TGTGCCAGCAGACCCGGGACGGGGAGCTCCTACGAGCAGTACTTC	CASRPGTGSSYEQYF
-	TRBJ2-2	TRBV5-1	TRBD1	TGCGCCAGCAGCCAACGGACAGGGGCCACGAACACCGGGGAGCTGTTTTTT	CASSQRTGATNTGELFF
-	TRBJ2-7	TRBV29-1	TRBD1	TGCAGCGTGGGGGACAGGATAACCGAGCAGTACTTC	CSVGDRITEQYF
-	TRBJ2-7	TRBV5-6	-	TGTGCCAGTTCCCTGCCGAACCGCTACGAGCAGTACTTC	CASSLPNRYEQYF
-	TRBJ2-5	TRBV25-1	-	TGTGCCAGCAGTGAGGCGGGTACTAGCAGGGAGACCCAGTACTTC	CASSEAGTSRETQYF
-	TRBJ2-2	TRBV7-3	TRBD1	TGTGCCAGCAGCTCAAGCTCAGGGGGCACTGGGGAGCTGTTTTTT	CASSSSSGGTGELFF
-	TRBJ2-3	TRBV5-4	TRBD2	TGTGCCAGCAGCGTCACTAGCGGGGCCTCGACGGATACGCAGTATTTT	CASSVTSGASTDTQYF